The 9 T cell receptor beta chains below come from one sample, sequenced in a study of blood T cell repertoires in COVID-19. Data came from immunoSEQ multiplex PCR; TCRdb stores just in-frame clones and leaves some out. The table lists approximately 500,000 clones, roughly 91% of them singletons. Sequencing was carried out using peripheral blood. The receptor source for this set is a woman aged 45-60 years with COVID-19, enrolled during active disease.

V gene TRBV19 combines with J gene TRBJ1-5, with 7 bases fitting TRBD1. The CDR3 is 15 amino acids. Germline assignment: CDR1 LNHDA and CDR2 SQIVND (reference sequence). Trimming took 1 base from V and 7 from J; bases not matched to a gene: 7. The DNA of the CDR3 is TGTGCCAGTAGTATAGTTGAGGGGGCACCCCAGCCCCAGCATTTT. This sequence encodes CASSIVEGAPQPQHF.

The genes are TRBV15 and TRBJ1-1, with a possible D match to TRBD1 (5 bases). Germline V CDR1 and CDR2: LNHNV, YYDKDF (reference sequence). The CDR3 runs to 18 residues. V lost 3 bases to trimming and J lost 1 base, with 21 bases between them. CDR3: CATSSSLIGPRGNTEAFF. Here the CDR3 DNA reads TGTGCCACCAGCAGTTCACTGATCGGGCCAAGGGGGAACACTGAAGCTTTCTTT. The full variable domain, completed using reference TRBV15 and TRBJ1-1, is DAMVIQNPRYQVTQFGKPVTLSCSQTLNHNVMYWYQQKSSQAPKLLFHYYDKDFNNEADTPDNFQSRRPNTSFCFLDIRSPGLGDTAMYLCATSSSLIGPRGNTEAFFGQGTRLTVV.

The chain is built from TRBV7-3 and TRBJ2-5; TRBD2 might be the D (5 bases). CDR3 length: 13 residues. V lost 5 bases to trimming and J lost 1 base, with 8 bases between them. Per germline, CDR1 SGHTA and CDR2 FQGTGA. CDR3 in amino acids: CASSRGSQETQYF. The CDR3 DNA reads as TGTGCCAGCAGCCGGGGTTCCCAAGAGACCCAGTACTTC.

CDR3 sequence reads: CASSPRGTGELFF. The CDR3 nucleotides are TGTGCCAGCAGCCCCAGGGGCACCGGGGAGCTGTTTTTT. The J gene is TRBJ2-2, the V gene TRBV9, with D perhaps TRBD1 (6 bases). Between the trimmed V and J ends, which lost 4 bases and 4 bases, there was a span of 8 bases. The CDR3 runs to 13 residues. From germline, CDR1 is SGDLS and CDR2 YYNGEE. Looking up the rest from reference TRBV9 and TRBJ2-2 gives the full variable domain: DSGVTQTPKHLITATGQRVTLRCSPRSGDLSVYWYQQSLDQGLQFLIQYYNGEERAKGNILERFSAQQFPDLHSELNLSSLELGDSALYFCASSPRGTGELFFGEGSRLTVL.

CDR3 region: CASREDREAFF. For the CDR3, the DNA is TGTGCCAGCAGAGAGGACAGGGAAGCTTTCTTT. The V call is TRBV2, the J call TRBJ1-1; 7 nucleotides match TRBD1. The germline gives CDR1 SNHLY, CDR2 FYNNEI. Trimming took 6 bases from V and 8 from J; bases not matched to a gene: 3. The CDR3 has 11 residues.

The chain carries TRBV19 and TRBJ1-5, with a tentative D call TRBD1 (5 bases). CDR3 length equals 13 residues. Germline CDR1 LNHDA, CDR2 SQIVND (reference sequence). V lost 5 bases to trimming and J lost 4 bases, with 9 bases between them. This CDR3 is CASSQRGNQPQHF. CDR3 in DNA: TGTGCCAGTAGTCAAAGGGGTAATCAGCCCCAGCATTTT.

CDR3 DNA sequence: TGTGCCAGCAGTTTAGGGTTCCCGCGGGAGAATGAGCAGTTCTTC. As protein: CASSLGFPRENEQFF. The chain combines TRBV6-2 or TRBV6-3 with TRBJ2-1; 7 bases are shared with TRBD2. With 4 bases clipped from V and 7 bases from J, the junction kept 10 bases outside the gene matches. The germline CDR1 and CDR2 sequences are MNHEY and SVGEGT. The CDR3 length is 15 residues.

With respect to this clone: At one boundary the junction diverges from the germline segment, which might be a read error. The J gene is TRBJ2-7, the V gene TRBV7-9; 12 bases are a match to TRBD1. Germline lookup yields CDR1 SEHNR and CDR2 FQNEAQ (reference sequence). This CDR3 has 16 amino acids. As DNA, the CDR3 is TGTGCCAGCAGCCATACCGGGACAGGGGGCTCCCACGAGCAGTACTTC. Its translation is CASSHTGTGGSHEQYF. Full variable domain (rest looked up from reference TRBV7-9 and TRBJ2-7): DTGVSQNPRHKITKRGQNVTFRCDPISEHNRLYWYRQTLGQGPEFLTYFQNEAQLEKSRLLSDRFSAERPKGSFSTLEIQRTEQGDSAMYLCASSHTGTGGSHEQYFGPGTRLTVT.

The chain has TRBV5-1 and TRBJ1-4, with TRBD1 as a possible D gene (5 bases). The V and J ends lost 0 bases and 7 bases respectively, with 13 bases between them. The CDR3 spans 15 residues. Germline V gene lookup returns CDR1 SGHRS and CDR2 YFSETQ. The CDR3: CASSLVGALSEKLFF. DNA for the CDR3: TGCGCCAGCAGCTTGGTTGGGGCCTTGAGTGAAAAACTGTTTTTT.